This note documents a single T cell receptor beta chain sequence. Trimming removed 4 bases at V and 0 bases at J, with 7 bases between. The CDR3 has 14 residues. Germline V gene sequence: CDR1 LGHDT, CDR2 YNNKEL (reference sequence). Clones were read by immunoSEQ multiplex PCR, and TCRdb kept only the in-frame ones, dropping some. The sample carries over 300,000 clones, around nine tenths recorded once. These data belong to a study of blood T cell repertoires in COVID-19. V gene TRBV3-1 (or the pseudogene TRBV3-2) combines with J gene TRBJ1-3; no clear D gene. Material for sequencing was PBMCs or T cells enriched from blood (not recorded which). The clonotype comes from a woman younger than 45 who had recovered from COVID-19. CDR3 sequence reads: CASSLQSSGNTIYF. CDR3 nucleotide sequence: TGTGCCAGCAGCCTACAGAGCTCTGGAAACACCATATATTTT.